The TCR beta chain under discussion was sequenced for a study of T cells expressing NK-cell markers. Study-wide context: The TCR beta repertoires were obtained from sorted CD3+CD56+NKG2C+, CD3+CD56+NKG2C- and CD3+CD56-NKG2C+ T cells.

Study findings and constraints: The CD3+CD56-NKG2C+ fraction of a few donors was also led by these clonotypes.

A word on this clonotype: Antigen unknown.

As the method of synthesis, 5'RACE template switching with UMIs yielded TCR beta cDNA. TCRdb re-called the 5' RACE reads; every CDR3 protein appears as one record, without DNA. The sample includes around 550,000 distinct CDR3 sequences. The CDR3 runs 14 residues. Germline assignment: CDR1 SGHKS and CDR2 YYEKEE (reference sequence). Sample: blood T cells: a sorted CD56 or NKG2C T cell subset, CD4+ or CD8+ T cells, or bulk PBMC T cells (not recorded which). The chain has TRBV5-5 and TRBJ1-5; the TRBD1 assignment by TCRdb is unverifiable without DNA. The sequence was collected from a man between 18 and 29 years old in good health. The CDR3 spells CASSLGTTVQPQHF.